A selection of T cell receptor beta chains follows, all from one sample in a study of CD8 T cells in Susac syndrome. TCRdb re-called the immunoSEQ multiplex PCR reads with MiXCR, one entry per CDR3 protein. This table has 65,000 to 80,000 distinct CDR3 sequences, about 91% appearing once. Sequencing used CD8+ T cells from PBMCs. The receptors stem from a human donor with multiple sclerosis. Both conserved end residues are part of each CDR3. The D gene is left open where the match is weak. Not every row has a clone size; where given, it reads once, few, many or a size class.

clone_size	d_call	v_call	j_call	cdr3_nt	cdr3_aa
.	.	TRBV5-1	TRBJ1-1	TGCGCCAGCAGCTTGGAGCCCATGCTGAACACTGAAGCTTTCTTT	CASSLEPMLNTEAFF
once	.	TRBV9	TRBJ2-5	TGTGCCAGCAGCGGCCCAGGGGTGGGGGCGCAGGAGACCCAGTACTTC	CASSGPGVGAQETQYF
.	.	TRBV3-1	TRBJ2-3	TGTGCCAGCAGCCCGCGGACAGATACGCAGTATTTT	CASSPRTDTQYF
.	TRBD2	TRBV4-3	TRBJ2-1	TGCGCCAGCAGCCAAGATAGCACTAGCGGGAGACGCAATGAGCAGTTCTTC	CASSQDSTSGRRNEQFF
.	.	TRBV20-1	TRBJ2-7	TGCAGTGCCGTAGAAGACACTATCTACGAGCAGTACTTC	CSAVEDTIYEQYF
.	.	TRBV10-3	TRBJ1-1	TGTGCCATCAGTGAGTCCCCGGGGGAGAACACTGAAGCTTTCTTT	CAISESPGENTEAFF
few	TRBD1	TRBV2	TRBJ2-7	TGTGCCAGCATGACAGGGCGCTACGAGCAGTACTTC	CASMTGRYEQYF
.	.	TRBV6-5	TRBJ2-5	TGTGCCAGCAGTTACACCGGGGGAGGTCTAGAGACCCAGTACTTC	CASSYTGGGLETQYF
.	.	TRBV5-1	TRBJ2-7	TGCGCCAGCAGCTTGACCCCTAGCTACGAGCAGTACTTC	CASSLTPSYEQYF
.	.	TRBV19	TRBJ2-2	TGTGCCAGTAGTATAGCGGCCGGGGGCATCGGGGAGCTGTTTTTT	CASSIAAGGIGELFF
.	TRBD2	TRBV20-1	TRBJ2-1	TGCAGTGCCAGGACTAGCCTGAGAGGGTCCTACAATGAGCAGTTCTTC	CSARTSLRGSYNEQFF
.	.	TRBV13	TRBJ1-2	TGTGCCAGCAGCCCACGGGAATCGGATGGCTACACCTTC	CASSPRESDGYTF
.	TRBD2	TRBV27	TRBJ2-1	TGTGCCAGCAGTTTAGTACTAGCGGGAGGGCCAGGTGAGCAGTTCTTC	CASSLVLAGGPGEQFF
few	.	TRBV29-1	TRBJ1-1	TGTAGCGTTGAGAAGGGTGCCACTGAAGCTTTCTTT	CSVEKGATEAFF
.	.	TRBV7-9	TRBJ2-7	TGTGCCAGCAGCCCCTCTGGGGGCAGGGATCTCTACGAGCAGTACTTC	CASSPSGGRDLYEQYF
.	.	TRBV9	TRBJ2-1	TGTGCCAGCAGCGCCCCTGGCCGGGGCGTGGACAATGAGCAGTTCTTC	CASSAPGRGVDNEQFF
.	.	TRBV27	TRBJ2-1	TGTGCCAGCAGTCCCAGCAGTGCCTACAATGAGCAGTTCTTC	CASSPSSAYNEQFF
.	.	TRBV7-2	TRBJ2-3	TGTGCCAGCAGCTCGGACTACCAGCTCACAGATACGCAGTATTTT	CASSSDYQLTDTQYF
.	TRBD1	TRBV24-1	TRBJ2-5	TGTGCCACCAGTGATTTGCATAACAGGGGTCAAGAGACCCAGTACTTC	CATSDLHNRGQETQYF
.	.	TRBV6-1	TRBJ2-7	TGTGCCAGCAGTGAAGGGCCTGACAGCTCCTACGAGCAGTACTTC	CASSEGPDSSYEQYF
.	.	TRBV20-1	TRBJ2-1	TGCAGTGCGAGAGTTGGGTTCGGCTACAATGAGCAGTTCTTC	CSARVGFGYNEQFF
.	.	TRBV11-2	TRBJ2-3	TGTGCCAGCAGCCCCTTTTGGAGCGGTGCAGATACGCAGTATTTT	CASSPFWSGADTQYF
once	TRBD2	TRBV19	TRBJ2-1	TGTGCCAGTTGCCCTAGCGGATACAATGAGCAGTTCTTC	CASCPSGYNEQFF
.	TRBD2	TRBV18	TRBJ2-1	TGTGCCAGCTCACCTGTCGGTGGGAGGGGCTCCTACAATGAGCAGTTCTTC	CASSPVGGRGSYNEQFF
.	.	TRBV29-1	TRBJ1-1	TGCAGCGCCAGACAGTCGGAAAACACTGAAGCTTTCTTT	CSARQSENTEAFF
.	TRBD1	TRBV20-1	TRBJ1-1	TGCAGTGCTAGTGAGGACAGGGGGCTCGTGAACACTGAAGCTTTCTTT	CSASEDRGLVNTEAFF
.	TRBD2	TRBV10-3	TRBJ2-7	TGTGCCTTCAGTGAGTCGATTCTGACTACTAGCGACACCTACGAGCAGTACTTC	CAFSESILTTSDTYEQYF
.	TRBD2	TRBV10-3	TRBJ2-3	TGTGCCATCAGTAACGGCGGGGGGGCCGAAGATACGCAGTATTTT	CAISNGGGAEDTQYF
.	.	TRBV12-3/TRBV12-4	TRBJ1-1	TGTGCCAGCAGCCTACTGGGGGCCACTGAAGCTTTCTTT	CASSLLGATEAFF
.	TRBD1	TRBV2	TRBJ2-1	TGTGCCAGCAGATTAGGGACAGGGTTTTACAATGAGCAGTTCTTC	CASRLGTGFYNEQFF
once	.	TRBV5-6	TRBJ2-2	TGTGCCAGCAGTCGTCTGACAGGAGGGGCCGGGGAGCTGTTTTTT	CASSRLTGGAGELFF
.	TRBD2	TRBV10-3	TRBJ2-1	TGTGCCATCGGGACTAGCGGGAGGGCCGAGGATGAGCAGTTCTTC	CAIGTSGRAEDEQFF
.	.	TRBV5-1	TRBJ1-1	TGCGCCAGCAGCTTGGGCAGCGGCATGAACACTGAAGCTTTCTTT	CASSLGSGMNTEAFF
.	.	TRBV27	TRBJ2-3	TGTGCCAGCAGTTTATCGGCAGGAATCACAGATACGCAGTATTTT	CASSLSAGITDTQYF
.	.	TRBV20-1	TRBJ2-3	TGCAGTGCTTACCCTACTGGCCCCCTTCCGGGCGGGGGCCCCACAGATACGCAGTATTTT	CSAYPTGPLPGGGPTDTQYF
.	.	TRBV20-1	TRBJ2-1	TGCAGTGCTAGAGATATTGCAGGCCTCAATGAGCAGTTCTTC	CSARDIAGLNEQFF
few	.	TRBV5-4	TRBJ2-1	TGTGCCAGCAGCTTGGCTAGCTCCTACAATGAGCAGTTCTTC	CASSLASSYNEQFF
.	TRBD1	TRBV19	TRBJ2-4	TGTGCCAGTACCCGGACAGGGGGTCGGAACATTCAGTACTTC	CASTRTGGRNIQYF
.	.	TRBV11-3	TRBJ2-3	TGTGCCAGCAGCTTAGTTGGGGCAGATACGCAGTATTTT	CASSLVGADTQYF
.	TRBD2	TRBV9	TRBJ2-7	TGTGCCAGCAGCGTAACGGGACTAGCGAGTTCCTACGAGCAGTACTTC	CASSVTGLASSYEQYF
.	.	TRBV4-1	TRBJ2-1	TGCGCCAGCAGCCAAGATATCGGATGGAACAATGAGCAGTTCTTC	CASSQDIGWNNEQFF
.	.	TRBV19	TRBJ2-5	TGTGCCGGACCCCTTGACGGGGTCCAAGAGACCCAGTACTTC	CAGPLDGVQETQYF
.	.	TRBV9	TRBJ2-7	TGTGCCAGCAGCGTAGGCGGGGGCGATCCCTACGAGCAGTACTTC	CASSVGGGDPYEQYF
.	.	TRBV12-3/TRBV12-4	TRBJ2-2	TGTGCCAGCAGTTTGGGAGTGGCCGGGGAGCTGTTTTTT	CASSLGVAGELFF
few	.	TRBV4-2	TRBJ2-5	TGTGCCAGCAGCCAAGGGGACTCCGAAGAGACCCAGTACTTC	CASSQGDSEETQYF
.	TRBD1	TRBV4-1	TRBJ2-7	TGCGCCAGCAGCCAAGGTCCGGGACAGGGGGTTCTCACCTACGAGCAGTACTTC	CASSQGPGQGVLTYEQYF
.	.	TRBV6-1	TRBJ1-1	TGTGCCAGCAGCGGGGACGGAGAATATATGAACACTGAAGCTTTCTTT	CASSGDGEYMNTEAFF
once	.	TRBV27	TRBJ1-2	TGTGCCAGCAGTTTCCGGACCAACTATGGCTACACCTTC	CASSFRTNYGYTF
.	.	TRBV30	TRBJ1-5	TGTGCCTGGAGTGTTGACAATCAGCCCCGGCATTTT	CAWSVDNQPRHF
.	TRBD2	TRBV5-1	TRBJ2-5	TGCGCCAGCAGCCCCATAGCGGGAGTGAAAGAGACCCAGTACTTC	CASSPIAGVKETQYF
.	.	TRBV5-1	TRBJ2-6	TGCGCCAGCAGCTTGCAGGGGAGAGGGATGCCTGGGGCCAACGTCCTGACTTTC	CASSLQGRGMPGANVLTF
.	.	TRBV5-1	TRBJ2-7	TGCGCCAGTACCGTAGGCGGGGTCGGCTCCTACGAGCAGTACTTC	CASTVGGVGSYEQYF
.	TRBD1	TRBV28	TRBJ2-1	TGTGCCAGCAGTCCCGGGACAGGGTCCAATGAGCAGTTCTTC	CASSPGTGSNEQFF